What follows are 31 T cell receptor beta chains derived from one specimen sequenced in a study of T cells in localized non-small cell lung cancer (dated by TCRdb to 2018 to 2021). The library relied on the immunoSEQ multiplex PCR assay. TCRdb re-hosts the immuneACCESS table, in-frame sequences only. Its copies lack some clones; in the studies checked, an unresolved V gene accounts for under half of them, and the cause for the rest is not known. The sample table shows 25,000 to 30,000 clones, and 80% to 90% are seen once. The top ten clonotypes cover approximately 3% of the sample. The sample here was peripheral blood, taken before any cancer treatment. The source is a woman between 18 and 50 years old with stage I lung adenocarcinoma.

In its sample, this clone was seen a few times. CDR3 coding DNA: TGTGCCAGCAGCCGACAGGTGGGAGAGACCCAGTACTTC. Translation: CASSRQVGETQYF. This chain links TRBV14 with TRBJ2-5; tentative D call: TRBD1 (6 bases). CDR3 length: 13 amino acids. The ends were cut back, 4 bases at V and 4 bases at J, with 10 bases in the middle. Looked up from germline, CDR1 is SGHDN and CDR2 is FVKESK.

The count of this clone is one. V usage is TRBV5-6 and J usage is TRBJ2-5; 8 nucleotides align to TRBD1. CDR3 length equals 14 residues. Trimming removed 4 bases from V and 7 bases from J; junction bases left unmatched: 9. Germline-derived CDR1 and CDR2 are SGHDT and YYEEEE. CDR3 sequence: CASSRIGQGGTQYF. The CDR3 coding sequence is TGTGCCAGCAGCCGAATCGGACAGGGCGGGACCCAGTACTTC.

The chain links TRBV5-6 to TRBJ1-1, with TRBD1 as a possible D gene (5 bases). CDR1 SGHDT and CDR2 YYEEEE come from the germline V gene. Trimming cost V 0 bases and J 8 bases, with 14 bases left between them. This CDR3 comprises 14 residues. The CDR3 nucleotides are TGTGCCAGCAGCTTGGATGGGACGGCCGGCGAAGCTTTCTTT. The encoded protein is CASSLDGTAGEAFF.

The V call is TRBV5-1, the J call TRBJ1-1, with D hard to call. The germline V and J ends were trimmed by 0 bases and 1 base, with 7 bases remaining between them. Germline values: CDR1 SGHRS, CDR2 YFSETQ. The CDR3 consists of 14 residues. The CDR3: CASSLGPGNTEAFF. In nucleotides, the CDR3 is TGCGCCAGCAGCTTGGGGCCCGGGAACACTGAAGCTTTCTTT.

CDR3 sequence: CASSLQPLTQYF. CDR3 bases: TGTGCCAGCAGCTTACAGCCTTTGACCCAGTACTTC. V is TRBV7-2 and J is TRBJ2-5; D call uncertain. V was trimmed by 2 bases and J by 7 bases, leaving 8 bases between them. CDR1 and CDR2 from the germline V gene are SGHTA and FQGNSA. The CDR3 sequence is 12 residues long.

In its sample, this clone was seen once. The chain joins TRBV7-9 to TRBJ1-1; no definite D call. The CDR3 is 15 amino acids. Trimming shortened V by 2 bases and J by 3 bases, and 13 bases separated the two germline ends. Germline V lookup: CDR1 SEHNR, CDR2 FQNEAQ (reference sequence). CDR3 protein: CASSLSPVADTEAFF. In DNA form, the CDR3 reads TGTGCCAGCAGCTTATCCCCAGTGGCGGACACTGAAGCTTTCTTT.

The chain joins TRBV30 to TRBJ2-5, with 7 bases matching TRBD1. CDR3 size: 15 residues. In germline, CDR1 is GTSNPN, CDR2 SVGIG (reference sequence). V shed 4 bases, J shed 5 bases, and the junction held 13 bases outside the gene matches. As DNA, the CDR3 is TGTGCCTGGAACGACGACGGACAGGCTGCGGAGACCCAGTACTTC. This gives the protein CAWNDDGQAAETQYF.

This chain links TRBV19 with TRBJ2-3; D uncertain. Per germline, CDR1 LNHDA and CDR2 SQIVND (reference sequence). The CDR3 extends over 16 amino acids. The V end lost 0 bases, the J end lost 6 bases, and 16 bases lay between the germline ends. The CDR3 DNA follows: TGTGCCAGTAGTATAGATCCGGCAATCTACGGGGATACGCAGTATTTT. As protein: CASSIDPAIYGDTQYF.

The chain joins TRBV27 to TRBJ2-5; 10 nucleotides agree with TRBD1. Trimming cost V 7 bases and J 4 bases; bases outside gene matches: 9. CDR3 length: 15 residues. Per the germline V gene, CDR1 is MNHEY and CDR2 is SMNVEV (reference sequence). CDR3 sequence: CASKILRTGGETQYF. In DNA, the CDR3 is TGTGCCAGCAAAATCCTTCGGACAGGGGGAGAGACCCAGTACTTC.

The chain employs TRBV11-2 and TRBJ2-2; the D is unclear. In germline, CDR1 is SGHAT, CDR2 FQNNGV. V was pared by 1 base and J by 1 base, with 4 bases between. The CDR3 spans 14 residues. The CDR3 is CASSLVENTGELFF. In nucleotides, the CDR3 is TGTGCCAGCAGCTTAGTCGAGAACACCGGGGAGCTGTTTTTT.

The chain links TRBV11-3 to TRBJ2-1; D ambiguous. This CDR3 is 15 amino acids long. Trimming stripped 5 bases from V and 5 bases from J, with 16 bases between. Looked up from germline, CDR1 is SGHNT and CDR2 is YENEEA. Here the CDR3 reads CASSPRRSLHNEQFF. DNA of the CDR3: TGTGCCAGCAGCCCCCGACGGTCCTTACACAATGAGCAGTTCTTC.

This clone appeared once. DNA of the CDR3: TGTGCCATCAGTCAGGGATCCCAAGAGACCCAGTACTTC. Translated, it gives CAISQGSQETQYF. The chain is built from TRBV10-3 and TRBJ2-5, with a tentative D call TRBD1 (5 bases). The germline V and J ends were trimmed by 5 bases and 1 base, with 8 bases remaining between them. Per germline, CDR1 ENHRY and CDR2 SYGVKD. The CDR3 runs to 13 residues.

This chain connects TRBV21-1 to TRBJ2-7; the listed D gene, TRBD1, was not tested against the DNA. TRBV21-1 is annotated as a pseudogene. This CDR3 is 18 amino acids long. CDR3 sequence: CASSKESVGGQGAYEQYF. In DNA form, the CDR3 reads TGTGCCAGCAGCAAAGAGAGTGTAGGGGGACAGGGGGCCTACGAGCAGTACTTC.

The CDR3 reads CAISELTSGRGNEQFF. CDR3 DNA: TGTGCCATCAGTGAACTAACTAGCGGGAGGGGCAATGAGCAGTTCTTC. This sequence joins TRBV10-3 and TRBJ2-1, with TRBD2 identical over 13 bases. The germline CDR1 and CDR2 sequences are ENHRY and SYGVKD. With 3 bases clipped from V and 6 bases from J, the junction kept 5 bases outside the gene matches. This CDR3 is 16 amino acids long.

This chain uses TRBV7-9 with TRBJ2-7, with 7 bases fitting TRBD1. Germline CDR1 reads SEHNR; CDR2 reads FQNEAQ (reference sequence). This CDR3 has 12 amino acids. V lost 6 bases to trimming and J lost 5 bases; unmatched junction nucleotides: 4. The CDR3 DNA reads as TGTGCCAGCAGACGACAGGGAAACGAGCAGTACTTC. Its translation: CASRRQGNEQYF.

The chain combines TRBV7-6 with TRBJ1-1; D is undetermined. CDR3 length equals 13 residues. Germline assignment: CDR1 SGHVS and CDR2 FNYEAQ. V was cut by 5 bases and J by 4 bases, with 11 bases left in between. In nucleotides, the CDR3 is TGTGCCAGCAGCACTAGTGAGGGCACTGAAGCTTTCTTT. This gives the protein CASSTSEGTEAFF.

V usage is TRBV4-1 and J usage is TRBJ2-1; 8 bases are shared with TRBD2. Germline V gene data show CDR1 as MGHRA and CDR2 as YSYEKL. The CDR3 length is 13 residues. V lost 4 bases, J lost 9 bases, and 5 bases stayed unmatched. The CDR3 sequence: CASSLGLAGEQFF. CDR3 coding DNA: TGCGCCAGCAGCCTCGGACTAGCCGGTGAGCAGTTCTTC.

A remark on this clone: Likely a read error: the CDR3 ends without its conserved phenylalanine or tryptophan. The chain recombines TRBV29-1 with TRBJ1-1, with TRBD1 matching 7 bases. This CDR3 comprises 12 residues. CDR1 is SQVTM, CDR2 ANQGSEA, per germline. With V trimmed by 7 bases and J by 1 base, 3 bases remained unmatched. This chain's CDR3 is CSARQGNTEAFL. The CDR3 coding sequence is TGCAGCGCCCGACAGGGGAACACTGAAGCTTTCCTT.

A single count supports this clone. J is TRBJ2-1 and V is TRBV4-1, with D possibly matching TRBD2 (7 bases). The CDR3 consists of 15 residues. In germline, CDR1 is MGHRA, CDR2 YSYEKL. Deletions cut 0 bases from V and 9 bases from J, with 15 bases between. CDR3 sequence: CASSQEWGGAPEQFF. In DNA, the CDR3 is TGCGCCAGCAGCCAAGAGTGGGGGGGGGCGCCTGAGCAGTTCTTC.

The chain links TRBV10-3 to TRBJ2-1; D ambiguous. CDR3 length equals 11 residues. V lost 3 bases to trimming and J lost 6 bases, with 3 bases between them. Looked up from germline, CDR1 is ENHRY and CDR2 is SYGVKD. The CDR3 nucleotides read TGTGCCATCAGTGAAGCCAATGAGCAGTTCTTC. It codes for CAISEANEQFF.

The chain joins TRBV14 to TRBJ2-7; 7 bases line up with TRBD2. The CDR3 contains 17 residues. The ends lost 0 bases at V and 4 bases at J; junction bases unmatched: 12. From germline, CDR1 is SGHDN and CDR2 FVKESK. The CDR3 coding sequence is TGTGCCAGCAGCCAAGAAGGGGAGGGAGTGGGCTGGTACGAGCAGTACTTC. Its translation is CASSQEGEGVGWYEQYF.

This sequence joins TRBV6-1 and TRBJ1-1, with TRBD1 matching over 8 bases. The germline CDR1 and CDR2 sequences are MNHNS and SASEGT. The CDR3 sequence is 14 residues long. The V segment lost 5 bases and the J segment 3 bases; nucleotides outside the gene matches: 5. The CDR3 region is CASSSRGRDTEAFF. CDR3 nucleotide sequence: TGTGCCAGCAGTTCCAGGGGGCGGGACACTGAAGCTTTCTTT.

The sample holds one count of this clone. Written as DNA, the CDR3 is TGCGCCAGCAGACCCCGAACGGGGTCGATGAACACTGAAGCTTTCTTT. The encoded protein is CASRPRTGSMNTEAFF. The chain employs TRBV23-1 and TRBJ1-1, with D uncertain. TRBV23-1 is labeled an ORF, and its function is uncertain. V lost 6 bases to trimming and J lost 0 bases, with 17 bases between them. This CDR3 spans 16 amino acids.

This chain connects TRBV9 to TRBJ2-2; D unclear. Germline V lookup: CDR1 SGDLS, CDR2 YYNGEE. The CDR3 spans 14 residues. V dropped 0 bases and J dropped 3 bases, with 6 bases sitting between them. CDR3 protein: CASSVAVHTGELFF. CDR3 sequence (DNA): TGTGCCAGCAGCGTAGCGGTTCACACCGGGGAGCTGTTTTTT.

The chain joins TRBV5-1 to TRBJ2-1; TRBD2 agrees at 10 bases. The junction had 14 bases not matched to a gene; V was cut back by 8 bases and J by 3 bases. CDR1 is SGHRS, CDR2 YFSETQ, per germline. The CDR3 is 17 amino acids. The CDR3 is CASKTSGLTRVYNEQFF. The CDR3 nucleotides are TGCGCCAGTAAGACTAGCGGGCTTACCCGAGTCTACAATGAGCAGTTCTTC. The full variable domain, rest sourced from reference TRBV5-1 and TRBJ2-1, is KAGVTQTPRYLIKTRGQQVTLSCSPISGHRSVSWYQQTPGQGLQFLFEYFSETQRNKGNFPGRFSGRQFSNSRSEMNVSTLELGDSALYLCASKTSGLTRVYNEQFFGPGTRLTVL.

This chain joins TRBV14 and TRBJ2-7; 11 nucleotides line up with TRBD1. After removal of 2 bases from V and 3 bases from J, the junction contained 15 bases not matched to a gene. This CDR3 comprises 19 residues. Looked up from germline, CDR1 is SGHDN and CDR2 is FVKESK. As DNA, the CDR3 is TGTGCCAGCAGCCAACATCAGGGACAGGGGGTAGGAGTGAACTACGAGCAGTACTTC. It specifies CASSQHQGQGVGVNYEQYF. Variable domain in full (rest from reference TRBV14 and TRBJ2-7): EAGVTQFPSHSVIEKGQTVTLRCDPISGHDNLYWYRRVMGKEIKFLLHFVKESKQDESGMPNNRFLAERTGGTYSTLKVQPAELEDSGVYFCASSQHQGQGVGVNYEQYFGPGTRLTVT.

This clone was detected only a few times. The gene calls are TRBV5-4 and TRBJ2-5; D possibly matches TRBD1 or TRBD2 (7 bases each). V was pared by 3 bases and J by 2 bases, with 11 bases between. Germline V lookup: CDR1 SGHNT, CDR2 YYREEE (reference sequence). There are 14 residues in the CDR3. CDR3 sequence reads: CASSSGGDQETQYF. CDR3 coding DNA: TGTGCCAGCAGCTCAGGGGGGGATCAAGAGACCCAGTACTTC.

The chain couples TRBV2 to TRBJ2-7; 10 bases fit TRBD2. CDR3 length: 18 amino acids. Germline loops: CDR1 SNHLY, CDR2 FYNNEI. The J segment lost 9 bases and the V segment lost 2 bases, leaving 19 bases of the junction unmatched. CDR3 in amino acids: CASSEFVMLRSGRAVQYF. The CDR3 region has the DNA TGTGCCAGCAGTGAATTTGTTATGCTCCGGAGCGGGAGGGCCGTGCAGTACTTC.

The chain combines TRBV5-1 with TRBJ2-1; D is ambiguous. Trimming removed 2 bases at V and 3 bases at J, with 3 bases between. This CDR3 contains 12 residues. The germline gives CDR1 SGHRS, CDR2 YFSETQ. CDR3 DNA: TGCGCCAGCAGCTTCAACTACAATGAGCAGTTCTTC. Translation gives CASSFNYNEQFF. Variable domain in full (rest from reference TRBV5-1 and TRBJ2-1): KAGVTQTPRYLIKTRGQQVTLSCSPISGHRSVSWYQQTPGQGLQFLFEYFSETQRNKGNFPGRFSGRQFSNSRSEMNVSTLELGDSALYLCASSFNYNEQFFGPGTRLTVL.

This rearrangement joins TRBV21-1 to TRBJ2-7; TRBD1 is the table's D call, not checked against the DNA. TRBV21-1 is a known pseudogene. The CDR3 is made up of 15 amino acids. CDR3 nucleotides: TGTGCCAGCAGCAAGGGCACAGGACCCTCCTACGAGCAGTACTTC. Translated, it gives CASSKGTGPSYEQYF.

This sequence joins TRBV30 and TRBJ2-1; 10 positions agree with TRBD2. V trimming: 2 bases; J trimming: 2 bases; junction bases outside the gene matches: 12. The CDR3 is made up of 18 amino acids. CDR1 GTSNPN and CDR2 SVGIG come from the germline V gene (reference sequence). The CDR3 here is CAWSRRSSGSSTYNEQFF. CDR3 DNA: TGTGCCTGGAGTCGTAGGTCTAGCGGGAGTTCGACCTACAATGAGCAGTTCTTC.